This T cell receptor (beta chain) was found in a study of blood T cell repertoires in COVID-19 (dated by TCRdb to the early 2020s). For the study in its entirety: Samples covering the acute and convalescent phases of COVID-19 were provided by collaborators in the United States, Italy and Spain. Sample metadata almost always included a de-identified subject ID, COVID-19 status, age in years and sex. The dataset comprised deeply sampled blood TCRbeta repertoires from subjects exposed to, actively infected with, or recovered from COVID-19. The prospective study material was composed of cDNA or gDNA derived from T cells, B-cell-depleted T cells, or PBMCs. The repertoires were made available in a free public database intended to serve as a resource for research on the immune response to SARS-CoV-2. Where HLA class I and class II types were available, the types were taken from metadata supplied by the sample provider, not from assay-based typing. Samples came from the ongoing ImmuneRACE study (first 160 participants) plus 1,254 subjects from 6 global collaborators. Study-wide findings and limitations: How much clinical and demographic metadata was included differed by source and by participant, and the metadata was provided uncurated.

One collaborating source in Seattle enrolled patients during active infection and followed them longitudinally through the course of disease. Whole blood was collected in K2EDTA tubes by collaborating institutions according to the institutions' own protocols. For TCRbeta analysis, collaborator samples were shipped as frozen whole blood, as isolated PBMCs, or as DNA extracted from either sample type. This clone was counted ten times or more. Its target antigen remains unknown. Within one base of it there is no much larger clone, and no base qualities were kept. TCRbeta CDR3 regions were amplified from genomic DNA using the immunoSEQ Assay, a bias-controlled multiplex PCR. The original pipeline was this. The number of nucleated cells in each sample was estimated by amplification of reference gene primers within the assay. Sequence reads were collapsed and filtered to measure the absolute abundance of every unique TCRbeta CDR3 rearrangement. Productive Simpson clonality was computed per sample as the square root of Simpson's diversity index over productive rearrangements. The table comes from immuneACCESS by way of TCRdb, which keeps in-frame sequences with V and J called. Part of the clones is missing from these tables; in studies checked, under half for an unresolved V gene and the rest for unknown reasons. V and J calls and clone size are those listed in that table; D and trimming were worked out from the DNA. The sample table records 45,000 to 65,000 clones; approximately 88% of these occur just once. The ten largest clones represent more than 8.5% of the sample.

Sequenced input: peripheral blood. This clonotype originated in a young man with COVID-19, enrolled during active disease.

The CDR3 sequence is CASTGTASTDTQYF. DNA sequence: TGTGCCAGTACCGGGACAGCAAGCACAGATACGCAGTATTTT. This chain joins TRBV19 to TRBJ2-3, with 7 bases aligning to TRBD1. CDR1 is given as LNHDA and CDR2 as SQIVND, both from the germline V gene (reference sequence). The cysteine opens and the phenylalanine closes a CDR3 of 14 amino acids. Only the CDR3 part of the read is kept: 42 bases, read in frame from the first base. Trimming removed 7 bases from V and 0 bases from J; the gene matches leave 4 bases unexplained.